The 17 T cell receptor beta chains reported below all come from one sample, sequenced in a study of shared clonotypes between healthy human individuals. Method: immunoSEQ multiplex PCR; TCRdb's copy keeps in-frame clones and lacks some. The top ten hold around 15% of the sample, which has roughly 320,000 clones, roughly 84% seen once. What was sequenced was memory CD8+ T cells sorted from blood. Subset in this sample: CD45RO+ cells pooled with CCR7-negative TemRA cells. The source of these receptors is a young man in good health.

A single count supports this clone. The chain carries TRBV11-2 and TRBJ2-7; TRBD2 is a possible D gene (6 bases). V lost 5 bases to trimming and J lost 2 bases, with 16 bases between them. The CDR3 has 15 residues. CDR1 SGHAT and CDR2 FQNNGV come from the germline V gene. CDR3 nucleotides: TGTGCCAGCAGCCGGCTTTCGGAGGGGCCCTACGAGCAGTACTTC. This translates into CASSRLSEGPYEQYF.

This clone appeared a single time. The chain couples TRBV27 to TRBJ1-2, with D perhaps matching TRBD1 (5 bases). This CDR3 comprises 14 residues. Germline V gene sequence: CDR1 MNHEY, CDR2 SMNVEV (reference sequence). V was clipped by 1 base and J by 6 bases, with 12 bases between them. The DNA for the CDR3 is TGTGCCAGCAGTTTATTAGCCAGGGCGCATGGCTACACCTTC. This sequence encodes CASSLLARAHGYTF.

This clone was seen a single time. The chain has TRBV7-9 and TRBJ2-1; D unresolved. The CDR3 loop spans 12 amino acids. Trimming shortened V by 5 bases and J by 10 bases, and 12 bases separated the two germline ends. Per the germline V gene, CDR1 is SEHNR and CDR2 is FQNEAQ (reference sequence). The CDR3 spells CASSAGPSEQFF. The DNA of the CDR3 is TGTGCCAGCAGCGCCGGACCCAGCGAGCAGTTCTTC.

CDR3 nucleotides: TGCGCCAGCAGCGGAGTGGGCACCGACTCGGGCTACGAGCAGTACTTC. It is translated as CASSGVGTDSGYEQYF. The chain employs TRBV10-1 and TRBJ2-7, with D uncertain. This CDR3 contains 16 residues. V was clipped by 6 bases and J by 3 bases, with 21 bases between them. The germline gives CDR1 WNHNN, CDR2 SYGVQD (reference sequence).

This sequence joins TRBV28 and TRBJ1-1, with TRBD1 matching over 7 bases. Looked up from germline, CDR1 is MDHEN and CDR2 is SYDVKM. Trimming removed 6 bases from V and 3 bases from J; junction bases left unmatched: 16. The CDR3 is 17 amino acids. The CDR3 here is CASSPLTGSIADTEAFF. CDR3 nucleotides: TGTGCCAGCAGCCCCCTGACAGGGTCCATAGCGGACACTGAAGCTTTCTTT. The whole variable domain, filled in from reference TRBV28 and TRBJ1-1, reads DVKVTQSSRYLVKRTGEKVFLECVQDMDHENMFWYRQDPGLGLRLIYFSYDVKMKEKGDIPEGYSVSREKKERFSLILESASTNQTSMYLCASSPLTGSIADTEAFFGQGTRLTVV.

The chain uses TRBV4-1 and TRBJ2-5, with D uncertain. The CDR3 has 13 residues. The germline gives CDR1 MGHRA, CDR2 YSYEKL. Trimming stripped 5 bases from V and 5 bases from J, with 12 bases between. The CDR3 is CASSSGIRETQYF. CDR3 coding DNA: TGCGCCAGCAGCTCCGGCATCCGGGAGACCCAGTACTTC.

This rearrangement joins TRBV5-6 to TRBJ2-5, with 8 bases identical to TRBD2. The germline gives CDR1 SGHDT, CDR2 YYEEEE. The CDR3 has 17 residues. V lost 1 base, J lost 5 bases, and 13 bases stayed unmatched. CDR3 residues: CASSLKASGRGRETQYF. CDR3 nucleotide sequence: TGTGCCAGCAGCTTGAAGGCGAGCGGGAGAGGACGTGAGACCCAGTACTTC.

In its sample, this clone was seen a few times. The gene calls are TRBV6-5 and TRBJ1-1; weak D call: TRBD1 (6 bases). V lost 6 bases and J 10 bases, leaving 18 bases between the germline ends. The CDR3 loop spans 13 amino acids. Germline lookup yields CDR1 MNHEY and CDR2 SVGAGI. Here the CDR3 DNA reads TGTGCCAGCAGCCCGCAACGGGGGGGCCTAGCTTTCTTT. Residues: CASSPQRGGLAFF.

V gene TRBV11-3 combines with J gene TRBJ1-3; D gene unclear. The CDR3 totals 17 residues. V was clipped by 6 bases and J by 0 bases, with 18 bases between them. Germline CDR1 and CDR2: SGHNT and YENEEA. The CDR3 region has the DNA TGTGCCAGCAGGGTCGTGGGCTCAACGAGCTCTGGAAACACCATATATTTT. The encoded protein is CASRVVGSTSSGNTIYF.

This chain connects TRBV10-3 to TRBJ2-1; 8 positions agree with TRBD1. Germline V gives CDR1 ENHRY, CDR2 SYGVKD. This CDR3 region has 13 residues. V shed 3 bases, J shed 8 bases, and the junction held 3 bases outside the gene matches. The CDR3 is CAISDTGGYEQFF. The CDR3 DNA is TGTGCCATCAGTGACACAGGGGGTTATGAGCAGTTCTTC.

DNA of the CDR3: TGCGCCAGCGGACAGGGGGGAGCCTACGAGCAGTACTTC. This sequence encodes CASGQGGAYEQYF. The V call is TRBV5-1, the J call TRBJ2-7; 10 bases agree with TRBD1. The V and J ends lost 7 bases and 2 bases, in that order; junction bases with no gene match: 3. CDR1 is SGHRS, CDR2 YFSETQ, per germline. The CDR3 consists of 13 residues.

The rearrangement uses TRBV4-3 and TRBJ2-2; weak D call: TRBD2 (6 bases). The CDR3 extends over 17 amino acids. Trimming took 0 bases from V and 7 from J, leaving 18 bases between them. The V gene's germline CDR1 is LGHNA and CDR2 YSLEER. CDR3 DNA sequence: TGCGCCAGCAGCCAAGATTTGCGGGACGAGGGCAACGGGGAGCTGTTTTTT. Amino acid sequence: CASSQDLRDEGNGELFF.

This chain joins TRBV6-5 and TRBJ2-7, with D possibly called TRBD1 or TRBD2 (6 bases each). Trimming removed 0 bases at V and 3 bases at J, with 12 bases between. CDR3 length: 15 amino acids. Germline CDR1 MNHEY, CDR2 SVGAGI. The CDR3 DNA reads as TGTGCCAGCAGTTACTCGGGGGGCCCTAACTACGAGCAGTACTTC. Translated: CASSYSGGPNYEQYF.

The gene calls are TRBV27 and TRBJ1-2; D is unclear. V lost 5 bases and J 1 base, leaving 11 bases between the germline ends. Per germline, CDR1 MNHEY and CDR2 SMNVEV (reference sequence). This CDR3 contains 14 residues. CDR3 amino acids: CASSPLGFNYGYTF. CDR3 DNA: TGTGCCAGCAGTCCCCTAGGGTTTAACTATGGCTACACCTTC.

This chain joins TRBV27 and TRBJ2-6; D gene unclear. Trimming pared 10 bases from V and 2 bases from J, leaving 12 bases between. CDR1 is MNHEY and CDR2 is SMNVEV in the germline V gene (reference sequence). This CDR3 spans 14 amino acids. CDR3 DNA sequence: TGTGCCACCCTCCCTTACCCTGGGGCCAACGTCCTGACTTTC. It encodes CATLPYPGANVLTF.

The chain employs TRBV6-1 and TRBJ1-1, with 7 bases matching TRBD1. The CDR3 extends over 14 amino acids. CDR1 MNHNS and CDR2 SASEGT come from the germline V gene. Trimming at V came to 4 bases and at J to 2 bases, leaving 4 bases not matched to a gene. This CDR3 is CASSAGQINTEAFF. CDR3 coding DNA: TGTGCCAGCAGTGCGGGACAGATTAACACTGAAGCTTTCTTT.

This clone was picked up one time. This sequence joins TRBV4-1 and TRBJ2-7; D is perhaps TRBD1 (6 bases). Germline V gene lookup returns CDR1 MGHRA and CDR2 YSYEKL. Trimming left V 4 bases short and J 2 bases short, with 9 bases between. This CDR3 spans 13 amino acids. CDR3 nucleotides: TGCGCCAGCAGCCCGGGACAAGCCTACGAGCAGTACTTC. It yields the protein CASSPGQAYEQYF.